The text below deals with one T cell receptor beta chain. The antigen it binds to is not known. Per-base qualities were not stored, and no clone one base away is much larger. Receptor libraries were prepared by the immunoSEQ multiplex PCR assay. The hsTCRB Kit was used according to the manufacturer's protocol to amplify rearranged TCR beta chain sequences. Sequencing of TCRB libraries was carried out on an Illumina MiSeq. Turning to the authors' computational methods: Demultiplexing, trimming and gene mapping were performed with the kit vendor's proprietary platform. TCRdb stores this immuneACCESS table with in-frame sequences only. Part of the clones is absent; in the studies checked, under half of the shortfall reflects unresolved V genes, and no reason is known for the rest. D and trimming were read from the DNA, whereas the V and J calls and clone size are those reported in that table. Here the sample has some 71,000 clones; about 87% occur a single time. In total, the top ten clones hold roughly 2% of the sample.

The CDR3 numbers 13 residues from cysteine through phenylalanine. Kept here is only the CDR3 DNA, which spans 39 bases and is read in frame from base 1. CDR1 and CDR2, looked up from the germline V gene, are MDHEN and SYDVKM. The junction shows trimming of 6 bases on V and 7 bases on J, and the gene matches do not reach 6 bases of it. This sample was taken from a study of a mutant IDH1 vaccine in newly diagnosed glioma (dated by TCRdb to the early 2020s). Regarding the complete study: Vaccination began 4-6 weeks after radiotherapy alone, or alongside temozolomide cycles in the chemotherapy-containing groups. Of the roughly 30 treated patients, 62.5% were male and approximately 38% were female, and a mean age of approximately 40 years was recorded. Before enrollment, most patients had been given radiochemotherapy with temozolomide as standard therapy, while the rest had received either radiotherapy alone or temozolomide alone. The week-35 safety follow-up was designated visit V12, and the week-47 end of study was designated visit V13. Peripheral blood was drawn at six visits: V03 (baseline), V05, V07, V10, V12 and V13. For exploratory analyses, under 30 treated patients had longitudinal TCRB deep sequencing done wherever samples were available.

The time point tag for this specimen amounts to: week 35, safety follow-up. Each vaccine dose was 300 ug of a 20-mer mutant IDH1 peptide in Montanide, given subcutaneously with topical imiquimod. Patients received eight vaccinations in weeks 1, 3, 5, 7, 11, 15, 19 and 23, corresponding to visits V03 through V10. Newly diagnosed WHO grade 3 or 4 IDH1-mutant astrocytomas showing loss of nuclear ATRX were present in the donors. The samples were drawn from NOA16, a multicentre, single-arm, open-label phase I trial in Germany that tested a mutant IDH1 peptide vaccine in humans for the first time. Genomic DNA for TCRB sequencing was extracted from EDTA blood using the DNeasy Blood and Tissue Kit. Results and caveats for the whole study, not just this receptor: The authors noted that analyses of patient blood samples could not be reproduced because of sample limitations. Immune responses induced by the vaccine were seen in roughly 92% of patients across multiple MHC alleles. Availability determined which PBMC samples were chosen for TCRB deep sequencing. Changes in the top peripheral T cell clonotypes picked up by TCRB sequencing did not appear to be linked to pseudoprogression.

Here the chain combines TRBV28 and TRBJ1-5, with 7 middle bases fitting TRBD1. The source material was PBMCs, sampled from a glioma patient whose treatment included an IDH1 peptide vaccine. The sequence came from a man aged 25 to 40 with glioma. The base sequence is TGTGCCAGCAGAGACAGGGTAGAACAGCCCCAGCATTTT. Protein translation: CASRDRVEQPQHF.